This T cell receptor beta chain came from a study of somatic mutations in cytotoxic T cells in rheumatoid arthritis (dated 2017 in TCRdb). Looking at the study overall: Right after diagnosis and prior to the start of any treatment, approximately 30 ml EDTA of peripheral blood was drawn from patients. TCRB deep sequencing covered roughly 60 patients with rheumatoid arthritis along with about 20 healthy controls. The study asked whether expanded CD8+ T-cell clones in newly diagnosed, untreated rheumatoid arthritis carry somatic mutations, and used TCRB deep sequencing to characterize clonality. Patients and controls did not essentially differ in median age, which was nearly identical between the groups. Sorted V beta1+ cells also underwent TCRB sequencing, and some V beta antibody-stained T-cell populations were flow-sorted at nearly 100% purity on a FACSAria II or Sony SH800. Points the paper makes about the study in general: The slight underrepresentation of TRBV07 in patients was not corrected for multiple comparisons. It was unknown which antigens the expanded CD8+ clones targeted, and their absence from virus-specific databases did not exclude viral specificity. Rheumatoid arthritis patients and age-matched healthy controls did not significantly differ in CD8+ T-cell clonality. The largest CD8+ clone made up more than 20% of CD8+ cells in about an eighth of the roughly 65 patients, and blood and synovial fluid shared several identical CD8+ TCRB sequences. In patients, CD8+ clonality rose with age (Spearman r ≈ 0.49), which was not the case in healthy controls.

Positive magnetic bead selection on an AutoMACS was used to isolate CD4+ and CD8+ cells, with flow cytometry used to check purity. A TCR V beta antibody panel was used in flow cytometry to screen first for clonal expansions, which were then characterized by TCRB deep sequencing of sorted CD8+ fractions. Ficoll-Paque PLUS density gradient separation was used to isolate peripheral blood mononuclear cells. DNA was extracted from CD4-enriched, CD8-enriched or PBMC samples with Nucleospin Tissue or Tissue XS kits and quantified with a Qubit 2.0 fluorometer. Sequencing of TCRB CDR3 was done on genomic DNA with the immunoSEQ assay. The study's processing was this. Published virus-specific TCRB sequences were compared with patient CD8+ clones larger than 1%, and only a few matches were found. Only productive TCRB rearrangements were included in the analyses. Clonality was calculated as a Shannon entropy-based productive clonality index, and a clone was defined by a unique TCRB CDR3 sequence. Repertoire overlap between two samples was calculated from the template counts of each clone relative to total templates per sample. V-gene usage measured by flow cytometry correlated with TCRB sequencing V-gene usage, with a Spearman r of roughly 0.67. Sourced from immuneACCESS, this table was stored by TCRdb with only in-frame sequences that have V and J called. A share of the clones is absent; for the studies checked, an unresolved V gene accounts for under half, and the remainder has no known explanation. V and J calls and clone size are those listed in that table; D and trimming were worked out from the DNA. For this sample there are 15,000 to 20,000 clones; 80% appear just once. Together, the top ten hold about 9.4% of the sample.

Turning to this clone: What antigen it recognizes has not been identified. Base-call qualities are not available, and no considerably larger clone is one nucleotide away.

Taken from the germline V gene, the CDR1 and CDR2 loops are LGHNA and YNFKEQ. V gives up 2 bases and J gives up 5 bases, and the segment between their germline ends measures 13 bases. The CDR3 has 15 amino acids, counting the end cysteine and phenylalanine. Only CDR3 DNA remains: 45 bases, in frame from the first base. The chain is made from TRBV4-2 and TRBJ2-1; confidence is insufficient to name the D gene. This clonotype was sampled from an adult with rheumatoid arthritis. The specimen sequenced was CD8+ T cells sorted from blood. The nucleotide sequence reads TGTGCCAGCAGCCAATTTAGCAGCGAGCACAATGAGCAGTTCTTC. Its protein reads: CASSQFSSEHNEQFF.